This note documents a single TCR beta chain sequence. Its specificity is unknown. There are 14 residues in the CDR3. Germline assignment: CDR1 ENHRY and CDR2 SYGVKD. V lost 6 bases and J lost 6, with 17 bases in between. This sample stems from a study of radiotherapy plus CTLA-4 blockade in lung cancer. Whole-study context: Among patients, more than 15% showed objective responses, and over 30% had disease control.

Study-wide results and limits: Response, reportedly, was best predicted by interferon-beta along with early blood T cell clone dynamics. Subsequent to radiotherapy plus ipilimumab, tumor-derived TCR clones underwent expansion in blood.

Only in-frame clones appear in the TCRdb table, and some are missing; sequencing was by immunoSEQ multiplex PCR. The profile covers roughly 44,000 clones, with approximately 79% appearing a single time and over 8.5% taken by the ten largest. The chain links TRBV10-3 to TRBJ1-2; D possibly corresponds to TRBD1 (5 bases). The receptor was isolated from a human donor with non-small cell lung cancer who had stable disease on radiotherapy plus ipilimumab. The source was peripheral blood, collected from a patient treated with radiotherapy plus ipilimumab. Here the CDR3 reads CAIRRDSPGDGYTF. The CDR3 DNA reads TGTGCCATCAGAAGAGACAGTCCGGGGGATGGCTACACCTTC.